Listed below are T cell receptor beta chains from one sample, sequenced in a study of blood T cell repertoires in COVID-19. The table came from immunoSEQ multiplex PCR; TCRdb's copy has only in-frame clones and leaves some out. Of about 110,000 clones listed, 71% were seen once; the top ten hold roughly 0.9%. The material sequenced was peripheral blood. These receptors were collected from a human donor with acute or convalescent COVID-19. The donor label of this sample is uncertain. Both conserved end residues are part of each CDR3. Fields, in order: D gene, J gene, clone size, V gene, CDR3 DNA, CDR3 protein. The D gene is left open where the match is weak. Size values are once, few and many counts, or a class for expanded clones, and some rows have none.

D gene: TRBD2
J gene: TRBJ2-1
clone size: NA
V gene: TRBV18
CDR3 DNA: TGTGCCAGCTCACCCCGTAGCGGGGGGGCCGGCGGTGAGCAGTTCTTC
CDR3 protein: CASSPRSGGAGGEQFF

D gene: TRBD1
J gene: TRBJ2-4
clone size: NA
V gene: TRBV6-5
CDR3 DNA: TGTGCCAGCAACGGACAGGTTCGGGCCAAAAACATTCAGTACTTC
CDR3 protein: CASNGQVRAKNIQYF

D gene: TRBD1
J gene: TRBJ2-2
clone size: NA
V gene: TRBV10-2
CDR3 DNA: TGCGCCAGCAGTCTAGACAGGGTTTTAGCCGGGGAGCTGTTTTTT
CDR3 protein: CASSLDRVLAGELFF

D gene: NA
J gene: TRBJ2-3
clone size: NA
V gene: TRBV12-5
CDR3 DNA: TGTGCTAGTGGATCACGAACCGGGACACTCTACTTCACAGATACGCAGTATTTT
CDR3 protein: CASGSRTGTLYFTDTQYF

D gene: TRBD1
J gene: TRBJ1-2
clone size: many
V gene: TRBV5-8
CDR3 DNA: TGTGCCAGCAGCCGAGACAGGGGGCGAGGTGGCTACACCTTC
CDR3 protein: CASSRDRGRGGYTF

D gene: TRBD1
J gene: TRBJ2-3
clone size: few
V gene: TRBV5-1
CDR3 DNA: TGCGCCAGCAGCCTAACTACCGGGACAGCCCGCACAGATACGCAGTATTTT
CDR3 protein: CASSLTTGTARTDTQYF

D gene: NA
J gene: TRBJ1-1
clone size: NA
V gene: TRBV6-2/TRBV6-3
CDR3 DNA: TGTGCCAGCAGTTACGCGCGGGAAGCTTTCTTT
CDR3 protein: CASSYAREAFF

D gene: TRBD1
J gene: TRBJ1-2
clone size: few
V gene: TRBV28
CDR3 DNA: TGTGCCAGCAGTCCAGGGGGCAGGGCGAACTATGGCTACACCTTC
CDR3 protein: CASSPGGRANYGYTF

D gene: NA
J gene: TRBJ2-7
clone size: many
V gene: TRBV28
CDR3 DNA: TGTGCCAGCAGTTTATCGAGGGGGATCTACGAGCAGTACTTC
CDR3 protein: CASSLSRGIYEQYF

D gene: NA
J gene: TRBJ2-7
clone size: many
V gene: TRBV12-3/TRBV12-4
CDR3 DNA: TGTGCCAGCAATATTATAGGGGGCGAGCAGTACTTC
CDR3 protein: CASNIIGGEQYF

D gene: NA
J gene: TRBJ2-2
clone size: NA
V gene: TRBV12-5
CDR3 DNA: TGTGCTAGTGGTTTAGCGAAGCACAAGAACACCGGGGAGCTGTTTTTT
CDR3 protein: CASGLAKHKNTGELFF

D gene: TRBD2
J gene: TRBJ2-3
clone size: NA
V gene: TRBV10-1
CDR3 DNA: TGCGCCAGCAGGGCTAGCGGGGGCACAGATACGCAGTATTTT
CDR3 protein: CASRASGGTDTQYF

D gene: TRBD2
J gene: TRBJ2-3
clone size: NA
V gene: TRBV5-1
CDR3 DNA: TGCGCCAGCAGCTTTCTAGCGGGGGCTAGCACAGATACGCAGTATTTT
CDR3 protein: CASSFLAGASTDTQYF

D gene: NA
J gene: TRBJ1-5
clone size: few
V gene: TRBV24-1
CDR3 DNA: TGTGCCACCAGTGAGCCACAGGGCTCTAGCTTGAGCAATCAGCCCCAGCATTTT
CDR3 protein: CATSEPQGSSLSNQPQHF

D gene: TRBD1
J gene: TRBJ1-2
clone size: NA
V gene: TRBV6-4
CDR3 DNA: TGTGCCAGCAGTGCCACACAGGGGAACTATGGCTACACCTTC
CDR3 protein: CASSATQGNYGYTF

D gene: NA
J gene: TRBJ1-1
clone size: NA
V gene: TRBV7-9
CDR3 DNA: TGTGCCAGCAGCTTAATCGCGGGGAACACTGAAGCTTTCTTT
CDR3 protein: CASSLIAGNTEAFF

D gene: NA
J gene: TRBJ2-2
clone size: NA
V gene: TRBV11-2
CDR3 DNA: TGTGCCAGCAGCTTCATCGGAGCGAACACCGGGGAGCTGTTTTTT
CDR3 protein: CASSFIGANTGELFF

D gene: TRBD2
J gene: TRBJ2-2
clone size: NA
V gene: TRBV15
CDR3 DNA: TGTGCCACCAGCAGACCAAGCGGGGGGCGTAGCACCGGGGAGCTGTTTTTT
CDR3 protein: CATSRPSGGRSTGELFF

D gene: NA
J gene: TRBJ1-3
clone size: NA
V gene: TRBV19
CDR3 DNA: TGTGCCACCTGCAGGGGCTCTGGAAACACCATATATTTT
CDR3 protein: CATCRGSGNTIYF

D gene: NA
J gene: TRBJ1-2
clone size: NA
V gene: TRBV19
CDR3 DNA: TGTGCCAGTAGTATTTTCATAACCGGGACAACCTATGGCTACACCTTC
CDR3 protein: CASSIFITGTTYGYTF

D gene: TRBD1
J gene: TRBJ2-1
clone size: NA
V gene: TRBV11-2
CDR3 DNA: TGTGCCAGCAGCTTCCGGGACAGGCCCTACAATGAGCAGTTCTTC
CDR3 protein: CASSFRDRPYNEQFF

D gene: NA
J gene: TRBJ1-3
clone size: NA
V gene: TRBV19
CDR3 DNA: TGTGCCAGTAGTTCGAGAAGACAGTCGCGCTCTGGAAACACCATATATTTT
CDR3 protein: CASSSRRQSRSGNTIYF

D gene: NA
J gene: TRBJ1-1
clone size: NA
V gene: TRBV10-2
CDR3 DNA: TGCGCCAGCACCTGGCAGGGGCTAGGAACTGAAGCTTTCTTT
CDR3 protein: CASTWQGLGTEAFF

D gene: NA
J gene: TRBJ1-2
clone size: NA
V gene: TRBV11-2
CDR3 DNA: TGTGCCAGCAGCTTAACTTCTCCCTCCAACTATGGCTACACCTTC
CDR3 protein: CASSLTSPSNYGYTF

D gene: NA
J gene: TRBJ1-6
clone size: NA
V gene: TRBV28
CDR3 DNA: TGTGCCAGCAGTACGGCCAGGGGCCTCTATAATTCACCCCTCCACTTT
CDR3 protein: CASSTARGLYNSPLHF

D gene: NA
J gene: TRBJ2-2
clone size: NA
V gene: TRBV21-1
CDR3 DNA: TGTGCCAGCAGCAAAGGAGTCCACAGGGGGTCCAACACCGGGGAGCTGTTTTTT
CDR3 protein: CASSKGVHRGSNTGELFF

D gene: NA
J gene: TRBJ2-5
clone size: NA
V gene: TRBV5-5
CDR3 DNA: TGTGCCAGCAGCTTGGTAGCTCACCTCTTGGAGACCCAGTACTTC
CDR3 protein: CASSLVAHLLETQYF

D gene: TRBD2
J gene: TRBJ2-6
clone size: NA
V gene: TRBV11-2
CDR3 DNA: TGTGCCAGCAGCTCTAGACGGGGACTAGCCCACTCTGGGGCCAACGTCCTGACTTTC
CDR3 protein: CASSSRRGLAHSGANVLTF

D gene: NA
J gene: TRBJ1-2
clone size: NA
V gene: TRBV9
CDR3 DNA: TGTGCCAGCAGCGTTCAGGTGGGGCCCACTAACTATGGCTACACCTTC
CDR3 protein: CASSVQVGPTNYGYTF

D gene: NA
J gene: TRBJ1-6
clone size: few
V gene: TRBV5-6
CDR3 DNA: TGTGCCAGCAGCTTACAGGTCGGGGGGTCACCCCTCCACTTT
CDR3 protein: CASSLQVGGSPLHF

D gene: NA
J gene: TRBJ1-5
clone size: NA
V gene: TRBV19
CDR3 DNA: TGTGCCAGTACTAAGGCTCGGAGCCTAAATAGCAATCAGCCCCAGCATTTT
CDR3 protein: CASTKARSLNSNQPQHF